The present TCR beta chain was sequenced within a study of blood T cell repertoires in COVID-19. As for the study in general: T cells, B-cell-depleted T cells, or PBMCs supplied cDNA or gDNA.

Under the authors' procedure: Estimation of nucleated cell counts was performed using reference gene primer amplification. Sequenced by immunoSEQ multiplex PCR; TCRdb stores in-frame clones only, minus some. V and J calls and clone size are given by that table; D and trimming were obtained from the DNA. The sample shows roughly 170,000 clones, 74% of them seen only once. The CDR3 is 17 residues long. The germline V gene encodes CDR1 MNHNS and CDR2 SASEGT. V lost 2 bases to trimming and J lost 9 bases; unmatched junction nucleotides: 12. This TCR came from an elderly woman with acute or convalescent COVID-19. This chain connects TRBV6-1 to TRBJ2-3, with 12 bases fitting TRBD2. The material sequenced was peripheral blood. The CDR3 sequence is CASSELVLAGGPGTQYF. In DNA, the CDR3 is TGTGCCAGCAGTGAATTGGTACTAGCGGGAGGCCCAGGGACGCAGTATTTT.